This TCR beta chain was documented in a study of T cell responses to AZD1222 COVID-19 vaccine. Study observations and caveats: The donor group comprised mostly white British people and more females; the analysis possibly underestimated clonal diversity. Baseline serology detected seropositivity in only six AZD1222 recipients.

With respect to this clone: Antigen unknown.

Between the trimmed V and J ends, which lost 4 bases and 5 bases, there was a span of 19 bases. Germline V gene sequence: CDR1 SGDLS, CDR2 YYNGEE. This CDR3 has 15 residues. Only in-frame clones appear in the TCRdb table, and some are missing; sequencing was by immunoSEQ multiplex PCR. The top ten hold more than 1.5% of the sample, which has roughly 150,000 clones, roughly 90% seen once. This receptor was taken from an adult who received the AZD1222 COVID-19 vaccine. The gene calls are TRBV9 and TRBJ2-7, with D possibly being TRBD1 (5 bases). This specimen consisted of peripheral blood, obtained 28 days after the second AZD1222 dose. The CDR3 nucleotides read TGTGCCAGCAGCCCAACCGGCCAAGGGGCCAACGAGCAGTACTTC. Protein: CASSPTGQGANEQYF. The entire variable domain, with the rest obtained from reference TRBV9 and TRBJ2-7, is as follows: DSGVTQTPKHLITATGQRVTLRCSPRSGDLSVYWYQQSLDQGLQFLIQYYNGEERAKGNILERFSAQQFPDLHSELNLSSLELGDSALYFCASSPTGQGANEQYFGPGTRLTVT.